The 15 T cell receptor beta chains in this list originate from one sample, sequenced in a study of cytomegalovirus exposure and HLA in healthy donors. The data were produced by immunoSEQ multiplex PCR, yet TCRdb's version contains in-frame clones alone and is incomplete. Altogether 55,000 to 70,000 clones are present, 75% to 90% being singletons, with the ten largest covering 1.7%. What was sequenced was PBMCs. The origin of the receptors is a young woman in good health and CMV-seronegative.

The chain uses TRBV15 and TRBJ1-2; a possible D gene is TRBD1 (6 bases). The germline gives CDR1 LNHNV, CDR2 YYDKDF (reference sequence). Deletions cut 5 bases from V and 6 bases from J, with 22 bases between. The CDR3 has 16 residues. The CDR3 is CATSFGHSGTQNGYTF. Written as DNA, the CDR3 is TGTGCCACCAGCTTCGGACATTCGGGGACACAGAATGGCTACACCTTC.

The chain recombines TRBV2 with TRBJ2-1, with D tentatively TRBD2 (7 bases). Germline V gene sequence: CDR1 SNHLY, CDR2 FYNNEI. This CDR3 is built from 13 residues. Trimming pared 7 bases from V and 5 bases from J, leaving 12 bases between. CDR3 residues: CASKGGVDNEQFF. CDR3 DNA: TGTGCCAGCAAGGGGGGGGTTGACAATGAGCAGTTCTTC.

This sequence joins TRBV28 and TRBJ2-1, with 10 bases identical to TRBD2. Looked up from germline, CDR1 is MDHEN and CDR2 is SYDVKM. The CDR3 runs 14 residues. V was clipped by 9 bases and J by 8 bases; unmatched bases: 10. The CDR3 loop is CASKYGTSVYEQFF. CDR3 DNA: TGTGCCAGTAAATACGGGACTAGCGTCTATGAGCAGTTCTTC.

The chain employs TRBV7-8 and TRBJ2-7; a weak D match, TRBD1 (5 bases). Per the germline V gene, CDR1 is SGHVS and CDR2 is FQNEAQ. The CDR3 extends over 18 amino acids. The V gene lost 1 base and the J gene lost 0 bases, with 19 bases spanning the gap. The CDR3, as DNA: TGTGCCAGCAGCTTAGGTCCCTGGAAGGGGTGGGACTCCTACGAGCAGTACTTC. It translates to CASSLGPWKGWDSYEQYF.

In DNA, the CDR3 is TGTGCCAGCAGCTGGAGGACAGGTCTATCCTACGAGCAGTACTTC. Translating gives CASSWRTGLSYEQYF. The chain employs TRBV7-2 and TRBJ2-7, with TRBD1 identical over 7 bases. This CDR3 region has 15 residues. V was clipped by 4 bases and J by 1 base; unmatched bases: 7. Germline CDR1 reads SGHTA; CDR2 reads FQGNSA.

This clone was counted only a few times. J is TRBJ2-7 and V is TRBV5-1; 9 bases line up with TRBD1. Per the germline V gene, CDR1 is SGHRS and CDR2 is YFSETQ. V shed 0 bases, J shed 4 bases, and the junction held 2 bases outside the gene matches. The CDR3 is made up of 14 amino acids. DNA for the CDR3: TGCGCCAGCAGCTTGGCCGACAGGGGGTACGAGCAGTACTTC. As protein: CASSLADRGYEQYF.

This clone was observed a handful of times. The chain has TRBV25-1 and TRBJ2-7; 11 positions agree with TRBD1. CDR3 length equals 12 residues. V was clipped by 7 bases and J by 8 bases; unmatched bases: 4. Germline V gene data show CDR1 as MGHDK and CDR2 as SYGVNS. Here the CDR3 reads CASTGTGGKQYF. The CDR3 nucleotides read TGTGCCAGCACCGGGACAGGGGGGAAGCAGTACTTC.

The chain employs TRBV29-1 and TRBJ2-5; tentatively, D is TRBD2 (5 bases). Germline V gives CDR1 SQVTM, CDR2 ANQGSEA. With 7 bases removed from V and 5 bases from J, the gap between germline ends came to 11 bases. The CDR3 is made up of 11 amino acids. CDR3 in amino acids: CSAGERETQYF. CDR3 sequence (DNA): TGCAGCGCTGGCGAGCGGGAGACCCAGTACTTC.

The CDR3 protein is CASRPGTGARGVSYGYTF. In nucleotides, the CDR3 is TGTGCCAGCAGGCCCGGGACAGGGGCGCGGGGTGTAAGCTATGGCTACACCTTC. The chain has TRBV28 and TRBJ1-2; 10 bases match TRBD1. CDR1 and CDR2 from the germline V gene are MDHEN and SYDVKM. V lost 6 bases to trimming and J lost 4 bases; unmatched junction nucleotides: 17. This CDR3 has 18 amino acids.

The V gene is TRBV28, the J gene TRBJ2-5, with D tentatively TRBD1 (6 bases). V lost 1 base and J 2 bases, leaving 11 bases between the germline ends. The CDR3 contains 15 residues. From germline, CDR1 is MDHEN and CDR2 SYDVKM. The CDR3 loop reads CASSLLRGSQETQYF. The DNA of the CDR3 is TGTGCCAGCAGTTTATTGAGGGGGAGTCAAGAGACCCAGTACTTC.

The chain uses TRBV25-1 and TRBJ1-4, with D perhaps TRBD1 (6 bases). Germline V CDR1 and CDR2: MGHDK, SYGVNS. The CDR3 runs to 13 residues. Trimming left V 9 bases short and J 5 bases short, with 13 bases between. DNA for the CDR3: TGTGCCAGAGGTGGACAGAGAAATGAAAAACTGTTTTTT. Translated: CARGGQRNEKLFF.

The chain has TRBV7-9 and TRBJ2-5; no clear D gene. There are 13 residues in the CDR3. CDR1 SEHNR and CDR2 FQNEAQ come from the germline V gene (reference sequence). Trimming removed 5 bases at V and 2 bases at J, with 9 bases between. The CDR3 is CASSPQTQETQYF. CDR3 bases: TGTGCCAGCAGCCCACAGACACAAGAGACCCAGTACTTC.

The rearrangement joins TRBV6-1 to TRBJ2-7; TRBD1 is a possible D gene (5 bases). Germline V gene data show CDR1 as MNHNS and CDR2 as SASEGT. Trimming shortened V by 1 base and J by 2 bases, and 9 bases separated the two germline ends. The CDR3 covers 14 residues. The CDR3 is CASSEGRGPYEQYF. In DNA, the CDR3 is TGTGCCAGCAGTGAAGGTAGGGGTCCCTACGAGCAGTACTTC.

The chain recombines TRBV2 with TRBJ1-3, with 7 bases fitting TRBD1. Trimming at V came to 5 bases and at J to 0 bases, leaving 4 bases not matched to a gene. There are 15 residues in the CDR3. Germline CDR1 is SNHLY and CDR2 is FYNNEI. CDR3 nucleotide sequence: TGTGCCAGCAGTTTACAGGGGCTCTCTGGAAACACCATATATTTT. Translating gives CASSLQGLSGNTIYF.

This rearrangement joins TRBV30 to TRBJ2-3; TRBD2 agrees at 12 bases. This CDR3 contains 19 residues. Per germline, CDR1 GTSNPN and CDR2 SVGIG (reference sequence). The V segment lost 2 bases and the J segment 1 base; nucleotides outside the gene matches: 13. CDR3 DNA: TGTGCCTGGAGTTCAGATCTAGCGGGAGGGCTTCGGGGCACAGATACGCAGTATTTT. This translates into CAWSSDLAGGLRGTDTQYF.